This T cell receptor beta chain derives from a study of blood T cells in healthy people across ages. The use of a sample-barcoded 5' primer and a J-beta primer mix characterized a second PCR of about 7 to 12 cycles. MiXCR was run by TCRdb on the 5' RACE reads, yielding one entry per CDR3 protein. The repertoire holds around 1.5 million distinct CDR3 sequences, with around 59% as singletons. Samples each had at least 6 micrograms of total RNA extracted. As for this clonotype: Its antigen remains unknown.

Findings of the study overall: In older individuals, TCR beta diversity per million T cells was lower, falling roughly linearly with age.

The V gene's germline CDR1 is MNHEY and CDR2 SMNVEV (reference sequence). This CDR3 is 13 amino acids long. The receptor's source is a man aged 18 to 30 in good health. Sequenced material: blood. The J gene is TRBJ2-5, the V gene TRBV27; weak D call: TRBD1 (6 bases). The DNA matches TRBJ2-7 better at its end, which makes the J call doubtful. DNA of the CDR3: TGTGCCAGCAGGCACGGACAGCTCTACGAGCAGTACTTC. This gives the protein CASRHGQLYEQYF.